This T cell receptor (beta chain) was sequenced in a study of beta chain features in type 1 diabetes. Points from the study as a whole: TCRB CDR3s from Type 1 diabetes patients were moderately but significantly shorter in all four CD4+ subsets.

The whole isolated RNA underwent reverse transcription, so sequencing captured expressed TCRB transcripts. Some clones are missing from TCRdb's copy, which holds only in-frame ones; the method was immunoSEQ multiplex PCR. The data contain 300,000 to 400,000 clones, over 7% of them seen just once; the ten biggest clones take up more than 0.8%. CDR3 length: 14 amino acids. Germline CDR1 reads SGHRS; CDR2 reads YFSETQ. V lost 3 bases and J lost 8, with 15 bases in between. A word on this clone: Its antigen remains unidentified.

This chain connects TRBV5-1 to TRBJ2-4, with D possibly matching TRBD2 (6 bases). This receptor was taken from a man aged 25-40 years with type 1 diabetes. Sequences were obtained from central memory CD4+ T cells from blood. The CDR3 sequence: CASSSRGIRDIQYF. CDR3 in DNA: TGCGCCAGCAGCTCCCGCGGGATCCGGGACATTCAGTACTTC.